This is a list of T cell receptor beta chains from one sample in a study of blood T cells in healthy people across ages. MiXCR, run by TCRdb on the 5' RACE reads, gives a single entry per CDR3 protein. The repertoire includes roughly 900,000 distinct CDR3 sequences, 45% to 50% of them detected once, and around an eighth sits in the top ten. What was sequenced was blood. These receptors came from a man aged 25 to 45 in good health. CDR3s include the opening cysteine and the closing phenylalanine or tryptophan. The D gene is left open where the match is weak. Rows may omit the clone size; those that give it use once, few, many or a size class.

j_gene: TRBJ1-1; v_gene: TRBV4-2; abundance: NA; d_gene: NA; CDR3aa: CASSQDLGTEAFF; CDR3nt: TGTGCCAGCAGCCAAGATCTGGGCACTGAAGCTTTCTTT
j_gene: TRBJ2-3; v_gene: TRBV20-1; abundance: NA; d_gene: NA; CDR3aa: CSARTISFTTDTQYF; CDR3nt: TGCAGTGCTAGGACGATCTCTTTTACCACAGATACGCAGTATTTT
j_gene: TRBJ1-2; v_gene: TRBV19; abundance: NA; d_gene: TRBD1; CDR3aa: CASSPRDRDRSGYTF; CDR3nt: TGTGCCAGTAGTCCCCGGGACAGGGATCGAAGTGGCTACACCTTC
j_gene: TRBJ2-1; v_gene: TRBV14; abundance: NA; d_gene: NA; CDR3aa: CASSQRLRANEQFF; CDR3nt: TGTGCCAGCAGCCAACGTCTCCGGGCCAATGAGCAGTTCTTC
j_gene: TRBJ1-2; v_gene: TRBV6-1; abundance: NA; d_gene: NA; CDR3aa: CASSETDGSYGYTF; CDR3nt: TGTGCCAGCAGTGAAACCGACGGGTCCTATGGCTACACCTTC
j_gene: TRBJ1-5; v_gene: TRBV9; abundance: NA; d_gene: TRBD1; CDR3aa: CASSVGGTEDQPQHF; CDR3nt: TGTGCCAGCAGCGTAGGCGGGACAGAGGATCAGCCCCAGCATTTT
j_gene: TRBJ2-7; v_gene: TRBV20-1; abundance: few; d_gene: TRBD1; CDR3aa: CSAIHTGVSYEQYF; CDR3nt: TGCAGTGCCATACACACAGGGGTTTCCTACGAGCAGTACTTC
j_gene: TRBJ2-6; v_gene: TRBV4-1; abundance: NA; d_gene: NA; CDR3aa: CASSPGVSVSSGANVLTF; CDR3nt: TGCGCCAGCAGCCCCGGAGTTTCAGTTAGCTCTGGGGCCAACGTCCTGACTTTC
j_gene: TRBJ1-1; v_gene: TRBV12-3/TRBV12-4; abundance: few; d_gene: NA; CDR3aa: CASRSGGGPGTEAFF; CDR3nt: TGTGCCAGCAGAAGCGGGGGAGGGCCGGGAACTGAAGCTTTCTTT
j_gene: TRBJ2-7; v_gene: TRBV4-1; abundance: NA; d_gene: NA; CDR3aa: CASSQNNRDEQYF; CDR3nt: TGCGCCAGCAGCCAGAACAACAGGGACGAGCAGTACTTC
j_gene: TRBJ2-4; v_gene: TRBV7-2; abundance: once; d_gene: NA; CDR3aa: CASSLMARGALNIQYF; CDR3nt: TGTGCCAGCAGCTTAATGGCCCGGGGGGCGCTGAACATTCAGTACTTC
j_gene: TRBJ2-7; v_gene: TRBV12-3/TRBV12-4; abundance: few; d_gene: NA; CDR3aa: CASSLPQGVEQYF; CDR3nt: TGTGCCAGCAGTTTACCACAGGGCGTCGAGCAGTACTTC
j_gene: TRBJ1-6; v_gene: TRBV3-1; abundance: NA; d_gene: NA; CDR3aa: CASSQVVSSPLHF; CDR3nt: TGTGCCAGCAGCCAAGTGGTTAGTTCACCCCTCCACTTT
j_gene: TRBJ1-5; v_gene: TRBV7-2; abundance: NA; d_gene: NA; CDR3aa: CASSRDGLNQPQHF; CDR3nt: TGTGCCAGCAGCCGAGACGGCCTCAATCAGCCCCAGCATTTT
j_gene: TRBJ1-1; v_gene: TRBV7-9; abundance: NA; d_gene: TRBD1; CDR3aa: CASSGGTGGLTEAFF; CDR3nt: TGTGCCAGCAGCGGGGGGACAGGGGGACTTACTGAAGCTTTCTTT
j_gene: TRBJ2-3; v_gene: TRBV5-1; abundance: many; d_gene: TRBD1; CDR3aa: CASSLFTGGLTDTQYF; CDR3nt: TGCGCCAGCAGCTTGTTCACAGGGGGCCTCACAGATACGCAGTATTTT
j_gene: TRBJ2-1; v_gene: TRBV10-3; abundance: few; d_gene: NA; CDR3aa: CAISGAEETQFF; CDR3nt: TGTGCCATCAGTGGAGCAGAGGAGACCCAGTTCTTC
j_gene: TRBJ2-5; v_gene: TRBV6-6; abundance: NA; d_gene: NA; CDR3aa: CASRTPGVETQYF; CDR3nt: TGTGCCAGCAGAACACCAGGGGTGGAGACCCAGTACTTC
j_gene: TRBJ2-7; v_gene: TRBV20-1; abundance: NA; d_gene: TRBD2; CDR3aa: CSASGTSGSEQYF; CDR3nt: TGCAGTGCTAGCGGGACTAGCGGGAGCGAGCAGTACTTC
j_gene: TRBJ2-6; v_gene: TRBV4-2; abundance: NA; d_gene: NA; CDR3aa: CASSQDAPGETSGANVLTF; CDR3nt: TGTGCCAGCAGCCAAGATGCCCCCGGGGAAACTTCTGGGGCCAACGTCCTGACTTTC